The 10 T cell receptor beta chains below come from one sample, sequenced in a study of T cell changes during pregnancy in multiple sclerosis. Sequencing used immunoSEQ multiplex PCR; TCRdb keeps in-frame clones, though not all of them. Of approximately 85,000 clones listed, approximately 90% are singletons. The material was peripheral blood, obtained in the first trimester of pregnancy. The receptors originated from a female donor with multiple sclerosis, enrolled in a pregnancy study.

This chain uses TRBV7-9 with TRBJ1-4, with D possibly being TRBD1 (6 bases). The germline gives CDR1 SEHNR, CDR2 FQNEAQ (reference sequence). CDR3 length equals 14 residues. Trimming left V 5 bases short and J 2 bases short, with 9 bases between. The CDR3 region has the DNA TGTGCCAGCAGCCCTGGACAGACTAATGAAAAACTGTTTTTT. Encoded protein: CASSPGQTNEKLFF.

Concerning this clone: Without the conserved terminal phenylalanine or tryptophan, this CDR3 likely stems from a read error. Because the CDR3's place on the DNA is in doubt, the DNA is left out and the CDR3 is given as listed by TCRdb. The rearrangement links TRBV20-1 to TRBJ1-2; TRBD1 is the table's D call and was not checked against the DNA. The CDR3 spans 10 residues, counting both ends. Germline V gene lookup returns CDR1 DFQATT and CDR2 SNEGSKA (reference sequence). CDR3 in amino acids: CSALPGQGAV.

This clone occurred once. The genes are TRBV6-5 and TRBJ1-5; D unresolved. Germline loops: CDR1 MNHEY, CDR2 SVGAGI. V lost 6 bases, J lost 4 bases, and 10 bases lay in between. There are 13 residues in the CDR3. For the CDR3, the DNA is TGTGCCAGCAGAGAGGGCTCAAATCAGCCCCAGCATTTT. Protein product: CASREGSNQPQHF.

This clone was found a few times. The V gene is TRBV28, the J gene TRBJ1-2, with 10 bases aligning to TRBD1. CDR1 is MDHEN, CDR2 SYDVKM, per germline. V shed 3 bases and J 8 bases; nucleotides not matched to a gene: 6. The CDR3 covers 14 residues. CDR3 loop: CASSLRGQGEGYTF. CDR3 bases: TGTGCCAGCAGTTTGCGTGGACAGGGGGAAGGCTACACCTTC.

The genes are TRBV4-1 and TRBJ1-5; possibly TRBD1 for D (5 bases). This CDR3 is 16 amino acids long. Germline CDR1 and CDR2: MGHRA and YSYEKL. Trimming stripped 0 bases from V and 3 bases from J, with 12 bases between. CDR3 DNA sequence: TGCGCCAGCAGCCAAGAACCGGGACTGTTCAATCAGCCCCAGCATTTT. Its protein is CASSQEPGLFNQPQHF.

This chain connects TRBV5-1 to TRBJ1-1; 8 bases match TRBD1. From germline, CDR1 is SGHRS and CDR2 YFSETQ. The length of the CDR3 is 17 residues. Germline trimming cut 2 bases from V and 4 bases from J; bases unmatched to any gene: 13. The CDR3 DNA sequence: TGCGCCAGCAGCTTCACAGGGGGGGTTATGTTGGGCACTGAAGCTTTCTTT. Its translation: CASSFTGGVMLGTEAFF. Based on the CDR3 plus reference TRBV5-1 and TRBJ1-1, the full variable domain is KAGVTQTPRYLIKTRGQQVTLSCSPISGHRSVSWYQQTPGQGLQFLFEYFSETQRNKGNFPGRFSGRQFSNSRSEMNVSTLELGDSALYLCASSFTGGVMLGTEAFFGQGTRLTVV.

This chain connects TRBV19 to TRBJ2-5; 11 nucleotides line up with TRBD1. The length of the CDR3 is 14 residues. After removal of 8 bases from V and 4 bases from J, the junction contained 6 bases not matched to a gene. Germline values: CDR1 LNHDA, CDR2 SQIVND (reference sequence). CDR3 DNA: TGTGCCAGTGACTCGGGACAGGGGGTAGAGACCCAGTACTTC. Translated: CASDSGQGVETQYF.

The chain links TRBV7-3 to TRBJ2-1; TRBD2 aligns across 10 bases. J was trimmed by 9 bases and V by 3 bases; bases with no gene match: 8. CDR1 is SGHTA and CDR2 is FQGTGA in the germline V gene. The CDR3 runs to 15 residues. The CDR3 is CASSFTSGAVVEQFF. The CDR3 DNA sequence: TGTGCCAGCAGCTTTACTAGCGGGGCAGTGGTTGAGCAGTTCTTC. The full variable domain, rest sourced from reference TRBV7-3 and TRBJ2-1, is GAGVSQTPSNKVTEKGKYVELRCDPISGHTALYWYRQSLGQGPEFLIYFQGTGAADDSGLPNDRFFAVRPEGSVSTLKIQRTERGDSAVYLCASSFTSGAVVEQFFGPGTRLTVL.

The J gene is TRBJ1-3, the V gene TRBV7-8, with D unclear. The CDR3 totals 15 residues. Germline V lookup: CDR1 SGHVS, CDR2 FQNEAQ. V shed 1 base and J shed 0 bases, with 7 bases lying between them. CDR3 in DNA: TGTGCCAGCAGCTTAGAGGCGGTCTCTGGAAACACCATATATTTT. Its translation: CASSLEAVSGNTIYF. Filled out from reference TRBV7-8 and TRBJ1-3, the complete variable domain reads GAGVSQSPRYKVAKRGQDVALRCDPISGHVSLFWYQQALGQGPEFLTYFQNEAQLDKSGLPSDRFFAERPEGSVSTLKIQRTQQEDSAVYLCASSLEAVSGNTIYFGEGSWLTVV.

The rearrangement links TRBV7-2 to TRBJ2-1; 9 nucleotides match TRBD2. Trimming removed 3 bases from V and 6 bases from J; junction bases left unmatched: 9. Per the germline V gene, CDR1 is SGHTA and CDR2 is FQGNSA. CDR3 size: 16 residues. The CDR3: CASSFTGTSSFNEQFF. CDR3 sequence (DNA): TGTGCCAGCAGCTTTACCGGGACTAGCAGTTTCAATGAGCAGTTCTTC.